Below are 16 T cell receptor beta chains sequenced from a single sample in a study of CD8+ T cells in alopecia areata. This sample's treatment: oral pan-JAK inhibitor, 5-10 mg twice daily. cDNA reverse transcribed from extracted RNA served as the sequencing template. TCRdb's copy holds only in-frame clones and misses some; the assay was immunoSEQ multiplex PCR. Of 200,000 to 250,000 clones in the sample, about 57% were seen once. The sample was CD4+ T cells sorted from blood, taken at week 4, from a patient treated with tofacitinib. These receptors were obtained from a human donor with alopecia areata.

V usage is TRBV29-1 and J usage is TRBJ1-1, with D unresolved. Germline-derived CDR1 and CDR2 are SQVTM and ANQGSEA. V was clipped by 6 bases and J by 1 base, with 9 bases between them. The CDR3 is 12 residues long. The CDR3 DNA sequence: TGCAGCGTCGGGATCCCGAACACTGAAGCTTTCTTT. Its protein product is CSVGIPNTEAFF.

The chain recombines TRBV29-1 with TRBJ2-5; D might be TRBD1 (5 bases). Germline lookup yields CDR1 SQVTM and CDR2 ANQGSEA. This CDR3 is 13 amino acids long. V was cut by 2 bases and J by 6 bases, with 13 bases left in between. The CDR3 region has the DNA TGCAGCGTTGAAAAACAGGACCGAAAGACCCAGTACTTC. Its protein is CSVEKQDRKTQYF.

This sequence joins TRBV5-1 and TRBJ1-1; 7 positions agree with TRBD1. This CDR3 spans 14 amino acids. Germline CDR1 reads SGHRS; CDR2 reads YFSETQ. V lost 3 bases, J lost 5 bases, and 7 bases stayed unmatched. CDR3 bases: TGCGCCAGCAGCTCGGAGGGCAGGGGGACTGAAGCTTTCTTT. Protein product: CASSSEGRGTEAFF.

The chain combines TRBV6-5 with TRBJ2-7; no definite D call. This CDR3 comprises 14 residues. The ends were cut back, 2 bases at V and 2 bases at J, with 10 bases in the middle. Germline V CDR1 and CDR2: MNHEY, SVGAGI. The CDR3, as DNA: TGTGCCAGCAGTTACCCCGACCGAACCTACGAGCAGTACTTC. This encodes CASSYPDRTYEQYF.

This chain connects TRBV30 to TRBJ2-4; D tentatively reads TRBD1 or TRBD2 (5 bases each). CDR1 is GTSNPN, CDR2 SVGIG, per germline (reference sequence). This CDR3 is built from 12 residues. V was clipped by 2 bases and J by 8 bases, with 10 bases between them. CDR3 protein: CAWSPRGDIQYF. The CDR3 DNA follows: TGTGCCTGGAGTCCAAGGGGAGACATTCAGTACTTC.

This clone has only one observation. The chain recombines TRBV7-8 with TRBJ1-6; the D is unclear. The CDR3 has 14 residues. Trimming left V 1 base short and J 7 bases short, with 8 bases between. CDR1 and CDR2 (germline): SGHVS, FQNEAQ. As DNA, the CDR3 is TGTGCCAGCAGCTTAGACTCAGGAAATTCACCCCTCCACTTT. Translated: CASSLDSGNSPLHF. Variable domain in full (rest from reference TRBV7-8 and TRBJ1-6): GAGVSQSPRYKVAKRGQDVALRCDPISGHVSLFWYQQALGQGPEFLTYFQNEAQLDKSGLPSDRFFAERPEGSVSTLKIQRTQQEDSAVYLCASSLDSGNSPLHFGNGTRLTVT.

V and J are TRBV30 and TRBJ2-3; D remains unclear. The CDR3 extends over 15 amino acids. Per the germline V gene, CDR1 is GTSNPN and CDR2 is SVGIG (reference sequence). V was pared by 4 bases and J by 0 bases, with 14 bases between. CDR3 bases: TGTGCCTGGATTAACCGGGTCAGAAGCACAGATACGCAGTATTTT. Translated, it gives CAWINRVRSTDTQYF. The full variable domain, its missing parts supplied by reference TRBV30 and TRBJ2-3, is SQTIHQWPATLVQPVGSPLSLECTVEGTSNPNLYWYRQAAGRGLQLLFYSVGIGQISSEVPQNLSASRPQDRQFILSSKKLLLSDSGFYLCAWINRVRSTDTQYFGPGTRLTVL.

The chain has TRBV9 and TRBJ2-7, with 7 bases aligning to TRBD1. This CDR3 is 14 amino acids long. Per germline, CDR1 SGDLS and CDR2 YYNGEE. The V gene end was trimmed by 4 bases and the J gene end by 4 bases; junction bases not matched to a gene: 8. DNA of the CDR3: TGTGCCAGCAGCCCACACCGGACAGGATACGAGCAGTACTTC. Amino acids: CASSPHRTGYEQYF.

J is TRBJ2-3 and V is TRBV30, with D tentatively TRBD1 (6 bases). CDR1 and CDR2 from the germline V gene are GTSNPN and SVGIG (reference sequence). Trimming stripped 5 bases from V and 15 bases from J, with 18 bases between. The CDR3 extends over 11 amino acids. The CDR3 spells CAWVTGLTLYF. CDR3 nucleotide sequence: TGTGCCTGGGTGACAGGACTCACGCTTTATTTT.

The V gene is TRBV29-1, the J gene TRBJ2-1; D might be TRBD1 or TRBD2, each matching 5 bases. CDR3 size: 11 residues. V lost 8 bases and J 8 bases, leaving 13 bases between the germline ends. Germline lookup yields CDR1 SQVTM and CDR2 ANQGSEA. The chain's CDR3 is CSPTRGHEQFF. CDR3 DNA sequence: TGCAGCCCTACTCGGGGCCATGAGCAGTTCTTC.

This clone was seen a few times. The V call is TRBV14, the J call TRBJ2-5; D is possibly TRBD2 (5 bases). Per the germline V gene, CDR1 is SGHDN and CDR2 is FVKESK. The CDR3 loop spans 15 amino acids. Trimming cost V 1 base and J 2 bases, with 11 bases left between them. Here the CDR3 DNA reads TGTGCCAGCAGCCAAGGCCTTTGGGAGCAAGAGACCCAGTACTTC. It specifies CASSQGLWEQETQYF.

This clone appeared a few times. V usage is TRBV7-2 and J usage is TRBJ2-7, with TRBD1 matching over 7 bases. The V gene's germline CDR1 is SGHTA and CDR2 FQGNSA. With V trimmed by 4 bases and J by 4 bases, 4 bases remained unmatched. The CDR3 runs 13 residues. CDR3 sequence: CASSSEQGYEQYF. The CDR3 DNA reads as TGTGCCAGCAGCTCGGAACAGGGGTACGAGCAGTACTTC.

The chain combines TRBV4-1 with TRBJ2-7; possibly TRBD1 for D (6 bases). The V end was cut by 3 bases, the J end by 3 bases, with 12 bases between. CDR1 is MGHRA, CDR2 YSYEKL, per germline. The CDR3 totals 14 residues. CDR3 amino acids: CASSQLDRSYEQYF. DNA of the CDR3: TGCGCCAGCAGCCAGTTAGACAGGAGCTACGAGCAGTACTTC.

The DNA of the CDR3 is TGTGCCAGCAGCTTGAAGGGGACTAGCGGCTACAATGAGCAGTTCTTC. This translates into CASSLKGTSGYNEQFF. The chain couples TRBV7-2 to TRBJ2-1; 11 positions match TRBD2. J gave up 3 bases and V 3 bases, and 4 bases lay outside the gene matches. CDR1 SGHTA and CDR2 FQGNSA come from the germline V gene. The CDR3 has 16 residues.

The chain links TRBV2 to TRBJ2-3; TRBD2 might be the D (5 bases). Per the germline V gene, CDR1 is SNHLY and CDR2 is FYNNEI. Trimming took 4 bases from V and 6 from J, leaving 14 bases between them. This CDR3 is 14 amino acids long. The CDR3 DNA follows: TGTGCCAGCAGTGTAGCGTTAACGGTGGATACGCAGTATTTT. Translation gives CASSVALTVDTQYF.

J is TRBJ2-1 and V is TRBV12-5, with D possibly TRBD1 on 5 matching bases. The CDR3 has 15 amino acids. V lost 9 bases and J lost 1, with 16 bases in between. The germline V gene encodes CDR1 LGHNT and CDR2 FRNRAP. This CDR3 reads CASRGSGFSYNEQFF. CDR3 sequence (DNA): TGTGCTAGCAGAGGATCAGGGTTTTCCTACAATGAGCAGTTCTTC.